The present TCR beta chain was sequenced within a study of blood T cell repertoires in COVID-19. The wider study: Collection of acute and convalescent COVID-19 samples took place in the United States, Italy and Spain. Sample material is recorded as cDNA or gDNA derived from T cells, B-cell-depleted T cells, or PBMCs.

This clone occurred a few times. Germline loops: CDR1 SGHDT, CDR2 YYEEEE. The CDR3 contains 14 residues. V lost 0 bases and J lost 3, with 10 bases in between. Authors' data handling: From reference gene primer amplification, estimates of nucleated cell counts were derived. TCRdb keeps only in-frame clones here, not all; method: immunoSEQ multiplex PCR. The DNA was the basis for D and trimming; V, J and clone size are from that table. The sample contains 58,000 or so clones, 78% of which appear only once. The rearrangement links TRBV5-6 to TRBJ2-7; no clear D. The sequence derives from a human donor in a cohort sampled during active COVID-19. Sequencing input: peripheral blood. CDR3 nucleotide sequence: TGTGCCAGCAGCTTGGACTCGGGTAACTACGAGCAGTACTTC. Translating gives CASSLDSGNYEQYF.